This T cell receptor beta chain was observed in a study of graft-versus-host responses after intestinal transplantation. Across the whole study: Every one of the recipients received anti-thymocyte globulin induction and afterwards took tacrolimus and steroids for 3 to 4 years. Overall study findings and caveats: The study associated peak circulating GvH clone levels with early post-transplant HvG declines. Recipient marrow held GvH clones, some first seen in ileum or blood.

Sequencing was performed with immunoSEQ multiplex PCR; in TCRdb, only in-frame clones are kept and a portion is missing. The data show over 100,000 clones, roughly 93% seen once. For this clone: Its antigen is as yet unknown.

Deletions cut 0 bases from V and 2 bases from J, with 12 bases between. This CDR3 is built from 16 residues. CDR1 and CDR2 from the germline V gene are SGHNT and YYREEE (reference sequence). This sample comprised unstimulated CD4+ T cells sorted from spleen or lymph node cells, obtained before intestinal transplant. The sequence was obtained from a human donor who received an intestinal transplant. The chain combines TRBV5-4 with TRBJ2-1; D assignment may be TRBD1 or TRBD2 (6 bases each). CDR3 bases: TGTGCCAGCAGCTTGGATGGTAGGGGGGCCTACAATGAGCAGTTCTTC. It specifies CASSLDGRGAYNEQFF.